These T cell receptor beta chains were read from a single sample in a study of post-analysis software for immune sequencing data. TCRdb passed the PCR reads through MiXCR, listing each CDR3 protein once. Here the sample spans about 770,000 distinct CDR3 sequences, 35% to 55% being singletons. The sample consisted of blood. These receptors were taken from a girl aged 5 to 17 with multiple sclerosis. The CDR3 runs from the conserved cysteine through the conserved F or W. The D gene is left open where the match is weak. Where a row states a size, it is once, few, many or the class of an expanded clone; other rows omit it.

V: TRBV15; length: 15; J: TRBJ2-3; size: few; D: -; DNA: TGTGCCACCAGCAGAGTGGTAGGAAGGTCAGATACGCAGTATTTT; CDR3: CATSRVVGRSDTQYF
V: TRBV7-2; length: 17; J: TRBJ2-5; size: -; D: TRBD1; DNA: TGTGCCAGCAGCTTAGGGGGGCGGACAGGGGGAGGTCAGACCCAGTACTTC; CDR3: CASSLGGRTGGGQTQYF
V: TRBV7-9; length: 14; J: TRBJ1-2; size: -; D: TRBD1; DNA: TGTGCCAGCAGCTCGACAGGGCCGATCTATGGCTACACCTTC; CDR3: CASSSTGPIYGYTF
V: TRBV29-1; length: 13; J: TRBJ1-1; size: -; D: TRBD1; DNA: TGCAGCGTTGAAGGGCAGGGGGCGACTGAAGCTTTCTTT; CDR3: CSVEGQGATEAFF
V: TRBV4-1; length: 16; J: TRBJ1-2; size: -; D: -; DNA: TGCGCCAGCAGCCAAGAAGTGGCGGGGGCTAACTATGGCTACACCTTC; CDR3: CASSQEVAGANYGYTF
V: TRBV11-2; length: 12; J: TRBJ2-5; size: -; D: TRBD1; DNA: TGTGCCAGCGAAGGGGGCGGGGAGACCCAGTACTTC; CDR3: CASEGGGETQYF
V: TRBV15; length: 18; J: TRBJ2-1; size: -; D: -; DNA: TGTGCCACCAGCAGAGACCCCCAACTAGCCATGTTTGGCAATGAGCAGTTCTTC; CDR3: CATSRDPQLAMFGNEQFF
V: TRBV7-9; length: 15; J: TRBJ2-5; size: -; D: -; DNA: TGTGCCAGCTCTATGGCATCGGGGCTTTGGGAGACCCAGTACTTC; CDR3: CASSMASGLWETQYF
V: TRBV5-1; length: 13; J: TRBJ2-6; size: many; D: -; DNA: TGTGCCAGCAGCTTAGCTGGGGCCAACGTCCTGACTTTC; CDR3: CASSLAGANVLTF
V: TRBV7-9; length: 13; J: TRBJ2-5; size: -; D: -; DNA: TGTGCCAGCAGCTTATGGGGGGAAGAGACCCAGTACTTC; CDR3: CASSLWGEETQYF
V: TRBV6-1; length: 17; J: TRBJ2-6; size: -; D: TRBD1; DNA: TGTGCCAGCAGTCTTGGACAGGGGCTGCTCGGGGCCAACGTCCTGACTTTC; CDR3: CASSLGQGLLGANVLTF
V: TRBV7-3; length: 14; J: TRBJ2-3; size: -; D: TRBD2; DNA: TGTGCCAGCAGCGATCTAGCGGGCGCAGATACGCAGTATTTT; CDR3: CASSDLAGADTQYF
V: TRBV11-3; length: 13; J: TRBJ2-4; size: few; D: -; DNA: TGTGCCACCACCGGAGGGCCCCAAAACATTCAGTACTTC; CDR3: CATTGGPQNIQYF
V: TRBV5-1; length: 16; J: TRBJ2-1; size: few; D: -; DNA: TGCGCCAGCAGCTCCGAGGGACGGCAGGAAGTCGATGAGCAGTTCTTC; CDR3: CASSSEGRQEVDEQFF
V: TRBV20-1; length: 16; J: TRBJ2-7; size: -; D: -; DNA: TGCAGTGCTACGCTATTGGGCCGGGACAATTCCTACGAGCAGTACTTC; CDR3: CSATLLGRDNSYEQYF
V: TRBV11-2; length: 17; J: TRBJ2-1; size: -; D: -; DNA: TGTGCCAGCAGTCCGAATACAGGGCGTCGGGCTTACAATGAGCAGTTCTTC; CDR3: CASSPNTGRRAYNEQFF
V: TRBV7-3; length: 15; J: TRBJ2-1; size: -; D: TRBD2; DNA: TGTGCCAGCAGCTTAGAAGCGGGAGGGCCGGATGAGCAGTTCTTC; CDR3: CASSLEAGGPDEQFF
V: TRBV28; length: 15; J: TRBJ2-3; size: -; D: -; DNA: TGTGCCAGCAGTTTTGGGACAAGTAGCACAGATACGCAGTATTTT; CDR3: CASSFGTSSTDTQYF
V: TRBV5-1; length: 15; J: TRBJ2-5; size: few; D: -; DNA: TGCGCCAGCAGCATAAATCTGGACATCCAAGAGACCCAGTACTTC; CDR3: CASSINLDIQETQYF
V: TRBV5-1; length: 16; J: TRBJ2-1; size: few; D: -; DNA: TGCGCCAGCAGCTTAGGCGCCCAACGAGGTGACAATGAGCAGTTCTTC; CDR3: CASSLGAQRGDNEQFF
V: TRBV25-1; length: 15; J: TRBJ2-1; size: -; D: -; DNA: TGTGCCAGCGGTCTTATGGGAGGCGTCTTTGGTGAGCAGTTCTTC; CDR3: CASGLMGGVFGEQFF
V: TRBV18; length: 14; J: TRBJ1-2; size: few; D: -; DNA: TGTGCCAGCTCGCCTAAACAGGTTACCTATGGCTACACCTTC; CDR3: CASSPKQVTYGYTF
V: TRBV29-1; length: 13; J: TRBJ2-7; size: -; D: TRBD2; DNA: TGCAGCGGCAAAGGGCGGGAGAGGGGCGAGCAGTACTTC; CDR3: CSGKGRERGEQYF
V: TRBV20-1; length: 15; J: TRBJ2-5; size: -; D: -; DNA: TGCAGTGCTAGAGATGATCGACAGTTCCAAGAGACCCAGTACTTC; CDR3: CSARDDRQFQETQYF
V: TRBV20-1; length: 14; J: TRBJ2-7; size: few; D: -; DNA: TGCAGTGCTCGTCACCGGGACAACCCCTACGAGCAGTACTTC; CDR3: CSARHRDNPYEQYF
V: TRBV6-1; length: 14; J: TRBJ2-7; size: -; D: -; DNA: TGTGCCAGCAGTGTGATTCGGGACTCCTACGAGCAGTACTTC; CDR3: CASSVIRDSYEQYF
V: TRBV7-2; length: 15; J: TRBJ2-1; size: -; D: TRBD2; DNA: TGTGCCAGCAGCCAACGACTAGCGGGAGAAAATGAGCAGTTCTTC; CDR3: CASSQRLAGENEQFF
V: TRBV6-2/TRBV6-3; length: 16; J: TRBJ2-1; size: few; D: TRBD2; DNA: TGTGCCAGCAGTTATAGTCTAGCGGGAGCAGGAAATGAGCAGTTCTTC; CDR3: CASSYSLAGAGNEQFF
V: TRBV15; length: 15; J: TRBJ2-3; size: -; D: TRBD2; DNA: TGTGCCACCAGCAGAAGGCTAGCGGACTCAGATACGCAGTATTTT; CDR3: CATSRRLADSDTQYF
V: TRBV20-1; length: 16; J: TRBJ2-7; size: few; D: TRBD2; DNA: TGCAGTGCTCCCGATCTGACTAGCGGGGTCTCCTACGAGCAGTACTTC; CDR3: CSAPDLTSGVSYEQYF
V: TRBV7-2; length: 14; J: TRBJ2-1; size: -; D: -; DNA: TGTGCCAGCAGCCCGGGCCCTTCCCGGCCTGAGCAGTTCTTC; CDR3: CASSPGPSRPEQFF
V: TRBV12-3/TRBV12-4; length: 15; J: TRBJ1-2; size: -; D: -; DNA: TGTGCCATCTCGCTTGGCAGTACCACGCTCTATGGCTACACCTTC; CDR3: CAISLGSTTLYGYTF
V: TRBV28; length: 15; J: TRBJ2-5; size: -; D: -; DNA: TGTGCCAGCAGTTTAGTGGGGCGATGGCCAGAGACCCAGTACTTC; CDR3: CASSLVGRWPETQYF
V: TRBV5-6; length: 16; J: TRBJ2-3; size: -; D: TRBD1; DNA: TGTGCCAGCACCATGAACCCGGGACAGGGGGTAGATACGCAGTATTTT; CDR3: CASTMNPGQGVDTQYF
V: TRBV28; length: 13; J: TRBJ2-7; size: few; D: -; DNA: TGTGCCAGCAGTTTCGCACTTTCTTGGGAGCAGTACTTC; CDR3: CASSFALSWEQYF
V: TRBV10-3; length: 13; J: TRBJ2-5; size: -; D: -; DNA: TGTGCCATCAGGCGCGGATTACAAGAGACCCAGTACTTC; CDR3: CAIRRGLQETQYF
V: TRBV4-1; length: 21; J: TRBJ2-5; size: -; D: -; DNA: TGCGCCAGCAGCCAAGAAGGCGCCCTAACTCGGGGCAGCACGAGGGAAGAGACCCAGTACTTC; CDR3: CASSQEGALTRGSTREETQYF